Detailed here is one T cell receptor (beta chain). These data are taken from a study of blood T cell repertoires in COVID-19. Overall study context: Whether acute or convalescent, the COVID-19 samples came from the United States, Italy and Spain.

The CDR3 is made up of 14 amino acids. V was trimmed by 3 bases and J by 4 bases, leaving 13 bases between them. The germline CDR1 and CDR2 sequences are SGDLS and YYNGEE. Data came from immunoSEQ multiplex PCR; TCRdb stores just in-frame clones and leaves some out. The sample records 400,000 or so clones, 90% being singletons. The chain couples TRBV9 to TRBJ1-1; D gene uncertain. Sequenced input: PBMCs or T cells enriched from blood (not recorded which). This sequence was found in a man in his late teens or twenties who had recovered from COVID-19. The CDR3 spells CASSAIGSVTEAFF. The CDR3 DNA is TGTGCCAGCAGCGCCATTGGGAGCGTCACTGAAGCTTTCTTT. Full variable domain (outside the CDR3, taken from reference TRBV9 and TRBJ1-1): DSGVTQTPKHLITATGQRVTLRCSPRSGDLSVYWYQQSLDQGLQFLIQYYNGEERAKGNILERFSAQQFPDLHSELNLSSLELGDSALYFCASSAIGSVTEAFFGQGTRLTVV.